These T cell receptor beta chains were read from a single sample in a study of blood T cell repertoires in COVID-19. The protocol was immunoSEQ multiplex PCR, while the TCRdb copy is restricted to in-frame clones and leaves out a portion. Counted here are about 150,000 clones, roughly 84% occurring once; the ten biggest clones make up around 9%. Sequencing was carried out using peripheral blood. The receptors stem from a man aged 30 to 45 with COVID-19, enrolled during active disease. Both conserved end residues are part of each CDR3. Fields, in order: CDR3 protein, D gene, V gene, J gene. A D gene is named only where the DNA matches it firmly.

CDR3: CASSERSFRQSTRVTQYF
D: -
V: TRBV6-1
J: TRBJ2-5

CDR3: CASSSAGTGSGYEQYF
D: TRBD1
V: TRBV28
J: TRBJ2-7

CDR3: CASTPGSSYEQYF
D: -
V: TRBV28
J: TRBJ2-7

CDR3: CASSEEGHPGYTF
D: -
V: TRBV6-1
J: TRBJ1-2

CDR3: CAWSASSGKTYEQYF
D: TRBD2
V: TRBV30
J: TRBJ2-7

CDR3: CAKGGTTDTNEQFF
D: -
V: TRBV2
J: TRBJ2-1

CDR3: CAGIGGYEAFF
D: -
V: TRBV30
J: TRBJ1-1

CDR3: CASRGTSGPEQYF
D: TRBD2
V: TRBV6-5
J: TRBJ2-7

CDR3: CASSLAPGRDTGELFF
D: -
V: TRBV7-9
J: TRBJ2-2

CDR3: CASTTDSGNTIYF
D: -
V: TRBV5-4
J: TRBJ1-3

CDR3: CASSPGQRETQYF
D: TRBD1
V: TRBV5-1
J: TRBJ2-5

CDR3: CASRPFSGRQGTDTQYF
D: TRBD2
V: TRBV28
J: TRBJ2-3

CDR3: CASSEGQGTDEQFF
D: TRBD1
V: TRBV6-1
J: TRBJ2-1

CDR3: CASKRGATIYEQYF
D: -
V: TRBV28
J: TRBJ2-7

CDR3: CASHSGEKLFF
D: -
V: TRBV6-5
J: TRBJ1-4

CDR3: CARSQDRVRPEAFF
D: TRBD1
V: TRBV5-3
J: TRBJ1-1

CDR3: CASSNRDLYGYTF
D: -
V: TRBV7-2
J: TRBJ1-2

CDR3: CASSLFVGRTNYGYTF
D: -
V: TRBV7-8
J: TRBJ1-2

CDR3: CASSSDYGYTF
D: -
V: TRBV12-3/TRBV12-4
J: TRBJ1-2

CDR3: CASSRDTYGYTF
D: -
V: TRBV12-3/TRBV12-4
J: TRBJ1-2

CDR3: CASSPRTGLNQPQHF
D: TRBD1
V: TRBV19
J: TRBJ1-5

CDR3: CASSVGIEREGREQYF
D: TRBD2
V: TRBV5-1
J: TRBJ2-7

CDR3: CASSPGTGNVYGYTF
D: TRBD1
V: TRBV28
J: TRBJ1-2

CDR3: CAIRISGTREETQYF
D: -
V: TRBV10-3
J: TRBJ2-5

CDR3: CASSYSRGVRYNEQFF
D: -
V: TRBV6-5
J: TRBJ2-1

CDR3: CAISDGAARERGYTF
D: -
V: TRBV10-3
J: TRBJ1-2

CDR3: CASSGQGLGTEAFF
D: TRBD1
V: TRBV19
J: TRBJ1-1

CDR3: CASSLRGLAGDEQYF
D: TRBD2
V: TRBV9
J: TRBJ2-7

CDR3: CASTPRRSETEAFF
D: -
V: TRBV19
J: TRBJ1-1

CDR3: CASSQVSGLVQYF
D: TRBD2
V: TRBV3-1/TRBV3-2
J: TRBJ2-7

CDR3: CSASTGGSTDTQYF
D: -
V: TRBV20-1
J: TRBJ2-3

CDR3: CASSRGGATPRTEAFF
D: -
V: TRBV9
J: TRBJ1-1

CDR3: CASSSLRGRNYGYTF
D: TRBD1
V: TRBV11-2
J: TRBJ1-2

CDR3: CASSLDWPPDSGRAENYEQYF
D: TRBD2
V: TRBV27
J: TRBJ2-7

CDR3: CASTQGREVTDTQYF
D: TRBD2
V: TRBV11-2
J: TRBJ2-3

CDR3: CASSYQTGRNSPLHF
D: TRBD1
V: TRBV5-8
J: TRBJ1-6

CDR3: CASSQDAWGHENTEAFF
D: -
V: TRBV4-2
J: TRBJ1-1

CDR3: CASSGQNYNEQFF
D: -
V: TRBV19
J: TRBJ2-1

CDR3: CASSSKERNEQFF
D: -
V: TRBV7-9
J: TRBJ2-1

CDR3: CASSFGNRGTEAFF
D: TRBD1
V: TRBV11-2
J: TRBJ1-1

CDR3: CASSPGTELHGSTF
D: TRBD1
V: TRBV28
J: TRBJ1-2

CDR3: CASSNQVNTEAFF
D: -
V: TRBV3-1/TRBV3-2
J: TRBJ1-1

CDR3: CASLRRGYSNQPQHF
D: -
V: TRBV2
J: TRBJ1-5

CDR3: CASSPDITDTQYF
D: -
V: TRBV6-5
J: TRBJ2-3

CDR3: CASRQTSGSRTGELFF
D: TRBD2
V: TRBV5-4
J: TRBJ2-2

CDR3: CASSRRLAGAANTGELFF
D: TRBD2
V: TRBV4-3
J: TRBJ2-2

CDR3: CASSPDITGYGYTF
D: -
V: TRBV18
J: TRBJ1-2

CDR3: CASSRIRLEGQFF
D: -
V: TRBV14
J: TRBJ2-1

CDR3: CASSPDRQPQHF
D: TRBD1
V: TRBV5-1
J: TRBJ1-5

CDR3: CASSSTDYSNQPQHF
D: -
V: TRBV28
J: TRBJ1-5

CDR3: CASSFSGTGDHGYTF
D: TRBD1
V: TRBV27
J: TRBJ1-2

CDR3: CAWSGSGTTIYF
D: -
V: TRBV30
J: TRBJ1-3

CDR3: CASRSGTSGSYEQFF
D: TRBD2
V: TRBV7-9
J: TRBJ2-1

CDR3: CSVERYNEQFF
D: -
V: TRBV29-1
J: TRBJ2-1

CDR3: CASTSDNTDTQYF
D: -
V: TRBV6-5
J: TRBJ2-3

CDR3: CASSSDSNAEAFF
D: -
V: TRBV5-4
J: TRBJ1-1